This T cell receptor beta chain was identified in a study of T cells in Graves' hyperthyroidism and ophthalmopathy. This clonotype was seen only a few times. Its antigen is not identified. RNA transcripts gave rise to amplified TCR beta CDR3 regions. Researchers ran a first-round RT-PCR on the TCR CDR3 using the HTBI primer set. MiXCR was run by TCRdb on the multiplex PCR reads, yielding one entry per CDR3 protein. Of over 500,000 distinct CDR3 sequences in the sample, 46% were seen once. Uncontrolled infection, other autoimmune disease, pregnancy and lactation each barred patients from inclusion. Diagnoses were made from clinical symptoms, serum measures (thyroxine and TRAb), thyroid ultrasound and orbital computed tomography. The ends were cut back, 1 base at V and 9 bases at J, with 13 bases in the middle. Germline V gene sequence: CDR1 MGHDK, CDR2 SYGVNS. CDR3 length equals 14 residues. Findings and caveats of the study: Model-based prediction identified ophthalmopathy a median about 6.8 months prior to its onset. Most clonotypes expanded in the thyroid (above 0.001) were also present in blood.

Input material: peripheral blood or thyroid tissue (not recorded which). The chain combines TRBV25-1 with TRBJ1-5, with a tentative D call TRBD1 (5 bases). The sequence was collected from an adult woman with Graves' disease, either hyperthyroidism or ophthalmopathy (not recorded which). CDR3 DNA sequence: TGTGCCAGCAGTGAATTGGGGGTTCAAGGGCCCCAGCATTTT. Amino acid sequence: CASSELGVQGPQHF.